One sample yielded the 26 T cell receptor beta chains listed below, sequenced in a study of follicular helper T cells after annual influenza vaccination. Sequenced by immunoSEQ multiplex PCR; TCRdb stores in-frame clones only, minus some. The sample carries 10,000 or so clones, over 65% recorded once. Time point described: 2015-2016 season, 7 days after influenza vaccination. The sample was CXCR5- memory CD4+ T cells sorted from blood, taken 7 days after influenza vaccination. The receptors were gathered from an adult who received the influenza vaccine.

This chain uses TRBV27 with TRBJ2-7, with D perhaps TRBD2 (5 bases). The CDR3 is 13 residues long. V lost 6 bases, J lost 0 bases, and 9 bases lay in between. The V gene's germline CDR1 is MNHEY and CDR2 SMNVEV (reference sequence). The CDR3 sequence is CASSTAGSYEQYF. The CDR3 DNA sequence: TGTGCCAGCAGCACCGCGGGCTCCTACGAGCAGTACTTC.

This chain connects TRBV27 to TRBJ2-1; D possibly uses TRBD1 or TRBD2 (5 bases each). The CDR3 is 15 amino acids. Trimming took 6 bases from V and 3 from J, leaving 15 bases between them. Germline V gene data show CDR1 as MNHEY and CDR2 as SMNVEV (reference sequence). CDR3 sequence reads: CASSLGVGSYNEQFF. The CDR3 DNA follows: TGTGCCAGCAGCTTGGGGGTGGGGAGCTACAATGAGCAGTTCTTC.

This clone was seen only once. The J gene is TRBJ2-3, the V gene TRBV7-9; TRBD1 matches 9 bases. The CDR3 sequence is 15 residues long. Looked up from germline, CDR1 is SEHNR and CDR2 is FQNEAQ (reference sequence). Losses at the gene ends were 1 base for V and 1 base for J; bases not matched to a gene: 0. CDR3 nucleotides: TGTGCCAGCAGCTTAGGACAGGGGGGCACAGATACGCAGTATTTT. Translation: CASSLGQGGTDTQYF.

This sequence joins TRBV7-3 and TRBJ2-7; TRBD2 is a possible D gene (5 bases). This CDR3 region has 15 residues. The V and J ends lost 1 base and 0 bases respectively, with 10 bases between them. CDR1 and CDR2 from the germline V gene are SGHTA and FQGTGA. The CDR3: CASSLNRGSSYEQYF. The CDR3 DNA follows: TGTGCCAGCAGCTTAAATCGGGGTAGCTCCTACGAGCAGTACTTC.

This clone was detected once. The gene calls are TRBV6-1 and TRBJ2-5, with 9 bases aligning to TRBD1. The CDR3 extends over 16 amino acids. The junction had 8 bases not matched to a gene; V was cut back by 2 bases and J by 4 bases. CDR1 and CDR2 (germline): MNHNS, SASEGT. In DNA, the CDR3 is TGTGCCAGCAGTGAACGCTTTCGACAGGGGGGAGAGACCCAGTACTTC. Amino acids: CASSERFRQGGETQYF.

CDR3 in amino acids: CASSLAAADTQYF. DNA for the CDR3: TGTGCCAGCAGCTTAGCGGCGGCAGATACGCAGTATTTT. The V and J genes are TRBV11-2 and TRBJ2-3; the D is unclear. This CDR3 region has 13 residues. V lost 1 base and J lost 4, with 6 bases in between. Germline values: CDR1 SGHAT, CDR2 FQNNGV.

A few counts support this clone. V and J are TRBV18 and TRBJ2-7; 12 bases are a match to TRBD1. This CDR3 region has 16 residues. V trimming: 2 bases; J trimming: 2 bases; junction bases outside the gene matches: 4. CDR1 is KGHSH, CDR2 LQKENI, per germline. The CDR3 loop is CASSPRGQGAPYEQYF. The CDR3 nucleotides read TGTGCCAGCTCACCAAGGGGACAGGGGGCACCCTACGAGCAGTACTTC.

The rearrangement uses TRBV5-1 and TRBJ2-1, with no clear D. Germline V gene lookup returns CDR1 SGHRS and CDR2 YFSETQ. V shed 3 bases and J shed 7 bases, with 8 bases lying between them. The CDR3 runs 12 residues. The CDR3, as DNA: TGCGCCAGCAGCTCGACGGGTAATGAGCAGTTCTTC. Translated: CASSSTGNEQFF.

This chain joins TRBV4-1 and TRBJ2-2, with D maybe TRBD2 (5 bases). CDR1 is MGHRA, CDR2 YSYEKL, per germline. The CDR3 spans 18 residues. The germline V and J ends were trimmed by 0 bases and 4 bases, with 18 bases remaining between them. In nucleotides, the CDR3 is TGCGCCAGCAGCCAAGATCGAAACCGAGGAGGATTCACCGGGGAGCTGTTTTTT. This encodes CASSQDRNRGGFTGELFF.

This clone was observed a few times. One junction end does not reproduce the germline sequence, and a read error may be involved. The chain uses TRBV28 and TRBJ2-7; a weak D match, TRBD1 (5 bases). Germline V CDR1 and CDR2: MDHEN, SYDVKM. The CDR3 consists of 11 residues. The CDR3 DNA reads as TGCGTCACGACAGCATCCTACGAGCAGTACTTC. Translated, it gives CVTTASYEQYF.

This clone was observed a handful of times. CDR3 sequence (DNA): TGTGCCAGCAGCTCCCCAGGGGTAATCCTCTCCTACGAGCAGTACTTC. Translation gives CASSSPGVILSYEQYF. The chain combines TRBV27 with TRBJ2-7, with D possibly being TRBD1 (6 bases). This CDR3 contains 16 residues. V lost 6 bases to trimming and J lost 0 bases, with 18 bases between them. Looked up from germline, CDR1 is MNHEY and CDR2 is SMNVEV (reference sequence).

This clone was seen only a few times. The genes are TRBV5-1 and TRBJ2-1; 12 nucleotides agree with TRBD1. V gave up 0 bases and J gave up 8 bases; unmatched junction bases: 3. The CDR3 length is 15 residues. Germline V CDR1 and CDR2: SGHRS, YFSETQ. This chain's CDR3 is CASSLVGQGADEQFF. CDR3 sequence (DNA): TGCGCCAGCAGCTTGGTGGGACAGGGGGCCGATGAGCAGTTCTTC.

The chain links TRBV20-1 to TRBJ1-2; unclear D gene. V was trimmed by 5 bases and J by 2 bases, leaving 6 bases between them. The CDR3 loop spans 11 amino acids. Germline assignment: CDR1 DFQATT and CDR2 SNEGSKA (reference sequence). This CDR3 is CSAPENYGYTF. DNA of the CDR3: TGCAGTGCTCCGGAAAACTATGGCTACACCTTC.

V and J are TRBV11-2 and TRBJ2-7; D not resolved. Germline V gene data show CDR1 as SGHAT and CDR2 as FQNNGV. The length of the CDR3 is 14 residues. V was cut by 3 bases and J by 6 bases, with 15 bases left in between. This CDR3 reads CASSFPSFVAEQYF. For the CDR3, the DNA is TGTGCCAGCAGCTTCCCAAGTTTTGTCGCCGAGCAGTACTTC.

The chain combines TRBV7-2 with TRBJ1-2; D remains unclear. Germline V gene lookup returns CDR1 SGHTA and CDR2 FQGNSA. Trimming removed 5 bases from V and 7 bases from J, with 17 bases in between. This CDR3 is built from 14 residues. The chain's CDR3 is CASSPHTGWFGYTF. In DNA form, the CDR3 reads TGTGCCAGCAGCCCTCACACGGGGTGGTTTGGCTACACCTTC.

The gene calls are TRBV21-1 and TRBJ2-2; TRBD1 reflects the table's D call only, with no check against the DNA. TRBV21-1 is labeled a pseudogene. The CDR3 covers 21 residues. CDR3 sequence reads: CASSKGPKPLPGTGNTGELFF. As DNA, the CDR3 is TGTGCCAGCAGCAAGGGGCCCAAACCCCTTCCCGGGACAGGGAACACCGGGGAGCTGTTTTTT.

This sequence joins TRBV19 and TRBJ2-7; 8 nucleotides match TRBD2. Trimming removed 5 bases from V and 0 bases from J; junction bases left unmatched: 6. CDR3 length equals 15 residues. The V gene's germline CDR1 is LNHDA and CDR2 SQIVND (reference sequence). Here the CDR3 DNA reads TGTGCCAGTAGTCGAAGGCGGGGGGACTCCTACGAGCAGTACTTC. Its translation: CASSRRRGDSYEQYF.

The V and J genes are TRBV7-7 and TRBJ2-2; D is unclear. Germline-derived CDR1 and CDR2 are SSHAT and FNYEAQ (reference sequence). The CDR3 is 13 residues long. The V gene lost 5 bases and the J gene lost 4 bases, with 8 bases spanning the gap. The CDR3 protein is CASSPGPTGELFF. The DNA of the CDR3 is TGTGCCAGCAGCCCTGGGCCCACCGGGGAGCTGTTTTTT. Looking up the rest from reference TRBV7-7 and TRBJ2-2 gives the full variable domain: GAGVSQSPRYKVTKRGQDVTLRCDPISSHATLYWYQQALGQGPEFLTYFNYEAQPDKSGLPSDRFSAERPEGSISTLTIQRTEQRDSAMYRCASSPGPTGELFFGEGSRLTVL.

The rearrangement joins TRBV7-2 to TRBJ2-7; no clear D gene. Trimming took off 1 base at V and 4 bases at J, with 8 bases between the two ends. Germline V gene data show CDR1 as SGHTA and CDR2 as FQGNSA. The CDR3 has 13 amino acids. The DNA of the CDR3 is TGTGCCAGCAGCTTAGACAGCTATTACGAGCAGTACTTC. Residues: CASSLDSYYEQYF. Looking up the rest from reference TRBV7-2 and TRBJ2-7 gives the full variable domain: GAGVSQSPSNKVTEKGKDVELRCDPISGHTALYWYRQSLGQGLEFLIYFQGNSAPDKSGLPSDRFSAERTGGSVSTLTIQRTQQEDSAVYLCASSLDSYYEQYFGPGTRLTVT.

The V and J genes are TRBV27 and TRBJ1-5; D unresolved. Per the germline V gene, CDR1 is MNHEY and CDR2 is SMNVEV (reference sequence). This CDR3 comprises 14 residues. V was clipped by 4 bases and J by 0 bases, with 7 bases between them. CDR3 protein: CASSSPDSNQPQHF. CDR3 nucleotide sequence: TGTGCCAGCAGTTCCCCCGATAGCAATCAGCCCCAGCATTTT.

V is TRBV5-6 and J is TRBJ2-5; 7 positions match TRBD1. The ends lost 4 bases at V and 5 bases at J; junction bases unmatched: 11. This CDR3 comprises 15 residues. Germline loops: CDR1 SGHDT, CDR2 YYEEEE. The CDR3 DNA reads TGTGCCAGCAGCACACTCGACAGGGTGGGGGAGACCCAGTACTTC. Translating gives CASSTLDRVGETQYF.

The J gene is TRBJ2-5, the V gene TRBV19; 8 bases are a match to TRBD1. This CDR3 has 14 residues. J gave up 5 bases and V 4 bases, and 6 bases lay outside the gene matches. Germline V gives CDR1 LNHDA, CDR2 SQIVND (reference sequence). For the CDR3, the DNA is TGTGCCAGTAGTACCAGGACAGGGATGGAGACCCAGTACTTC. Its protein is CASSTRTGMETQYF.

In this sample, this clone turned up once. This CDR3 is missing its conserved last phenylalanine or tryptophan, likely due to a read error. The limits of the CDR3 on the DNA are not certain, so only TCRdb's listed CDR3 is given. CDR3 loop: CASSKGLAGEV. This chain joins TRBV28 and TRBJ2-3; TRBD2 is the table's D call and was not checked against the DNA. The CDR3 contains 11 residues when both ends are counted. Per the germline V gene, CDR1 is MDHEN and CDR2 is SYDVKM.

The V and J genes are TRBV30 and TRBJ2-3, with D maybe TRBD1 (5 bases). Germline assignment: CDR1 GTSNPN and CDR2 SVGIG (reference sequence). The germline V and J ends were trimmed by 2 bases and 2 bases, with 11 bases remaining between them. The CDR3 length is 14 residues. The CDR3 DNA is TGTGCCTGGAGTTCGGCAGGGAACACAGATACGCAGTATTTT. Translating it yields CAWSSAGNTDTQYF. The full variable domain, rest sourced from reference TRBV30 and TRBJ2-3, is SQTIHQWPATLVQPVGSPLSLECTVEGTSNPNLYWYRQAAGRGLQLLFYSVGIGQISSEVPQNLSASRPQDRQFILSSKKLLLSDSGFYLCAWSSAGNTDTQYFGPGTRLTVL.

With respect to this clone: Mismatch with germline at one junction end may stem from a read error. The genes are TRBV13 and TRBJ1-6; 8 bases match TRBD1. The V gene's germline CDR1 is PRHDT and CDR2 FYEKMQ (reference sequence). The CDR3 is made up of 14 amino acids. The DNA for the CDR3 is TGTGCCAGCAGCGTAGGACAGGGAGATTCACCCCTCCACTTT. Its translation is CASSVGQGDSPLHF.

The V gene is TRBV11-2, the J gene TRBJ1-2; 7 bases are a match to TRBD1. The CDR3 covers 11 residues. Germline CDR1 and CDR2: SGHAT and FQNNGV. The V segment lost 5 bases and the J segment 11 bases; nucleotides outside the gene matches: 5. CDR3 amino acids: CASSRDRAYTF. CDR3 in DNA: TGTGCCAGCAGCCGCGACAGGGCGTACACCTTC.